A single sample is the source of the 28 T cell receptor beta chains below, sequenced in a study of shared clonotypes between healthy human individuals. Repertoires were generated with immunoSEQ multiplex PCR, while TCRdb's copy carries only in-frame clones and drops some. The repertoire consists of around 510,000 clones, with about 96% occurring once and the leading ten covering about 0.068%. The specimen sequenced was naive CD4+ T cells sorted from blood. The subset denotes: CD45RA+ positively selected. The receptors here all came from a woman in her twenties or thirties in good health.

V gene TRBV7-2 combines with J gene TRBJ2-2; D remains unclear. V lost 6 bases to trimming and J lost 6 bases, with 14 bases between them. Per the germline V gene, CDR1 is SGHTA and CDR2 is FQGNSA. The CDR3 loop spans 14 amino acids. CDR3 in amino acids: CASSSYQRAGELFF. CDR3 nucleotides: TGTGCCAGCAGTAGTTACCAGCGAGCCGGGGAGCTGTTTTTT.

The DNA for the CDR3 is TGTGCCAGTAGTACGGGACTAGCGGGAGGCTCCGAAGGGGCCTCCGGGGAGCTGTTTTTT. Protein sequence: CASSTGLAGGSEGASGELFF. The rearrangement links TRBV19 to TRBJ2-2, with 15 nucleotides matching TRBD2. This CDR3 is 20 amino acids long. V dropped 4 bases and J dropped 6; count of bases not matched to a gene: 15. CDR1 and CDR2 from the germline V gene are LNHDA and SQIVND (reference sequence).

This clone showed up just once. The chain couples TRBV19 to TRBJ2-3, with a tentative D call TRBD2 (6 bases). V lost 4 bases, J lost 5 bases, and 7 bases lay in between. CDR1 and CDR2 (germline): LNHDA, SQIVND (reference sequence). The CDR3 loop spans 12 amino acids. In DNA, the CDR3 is TGTGCCAGTAGTAGGGGGGAAGATACGCAGTATTTT. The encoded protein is CASSRGEDTQYF.

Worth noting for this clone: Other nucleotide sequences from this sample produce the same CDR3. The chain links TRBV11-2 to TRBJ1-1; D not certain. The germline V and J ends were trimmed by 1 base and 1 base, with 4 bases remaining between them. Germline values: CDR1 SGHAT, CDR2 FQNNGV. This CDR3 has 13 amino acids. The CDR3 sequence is CASSLGQNTEAFF. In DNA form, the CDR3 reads TGTGCCAGCAGCTTAGGACAGAACACTGAAGCTTTCTTT.

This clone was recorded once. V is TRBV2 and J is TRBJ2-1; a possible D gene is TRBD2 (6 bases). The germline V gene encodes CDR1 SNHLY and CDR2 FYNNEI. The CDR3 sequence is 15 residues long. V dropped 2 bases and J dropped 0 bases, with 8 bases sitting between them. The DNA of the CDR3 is TGTGCCAGCAGTGAACTAGCGTACTCCTACAATGAGCAGTTCTTC. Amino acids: CASSELAYSYNEQFF.

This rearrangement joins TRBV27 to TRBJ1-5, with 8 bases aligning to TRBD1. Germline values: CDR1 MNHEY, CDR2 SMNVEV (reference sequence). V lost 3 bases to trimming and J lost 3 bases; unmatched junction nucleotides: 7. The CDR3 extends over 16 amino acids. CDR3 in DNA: TGTGCCAGCAGTTTGGGCGGACAGGGCCTCAATCAGCCCCAGCATTTT. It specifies CASSLGGQGLNQPQHF.

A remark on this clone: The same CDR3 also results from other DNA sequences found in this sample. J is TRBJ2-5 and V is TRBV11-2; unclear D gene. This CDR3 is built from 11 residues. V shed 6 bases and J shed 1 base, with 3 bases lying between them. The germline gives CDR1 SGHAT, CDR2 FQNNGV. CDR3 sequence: CASSFQETQYF. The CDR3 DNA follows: TGTGCCAGCAGTTTCCAAGAGACCCAGTACTTC.

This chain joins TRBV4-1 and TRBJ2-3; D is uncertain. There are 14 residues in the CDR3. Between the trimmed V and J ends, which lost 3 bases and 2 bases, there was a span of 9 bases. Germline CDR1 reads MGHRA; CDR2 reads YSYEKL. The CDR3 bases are TGCGCCAGCAGCCATCCGGCGGTCACAGATACGCAGTATTTT. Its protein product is CASSHPAVTDTQYF.

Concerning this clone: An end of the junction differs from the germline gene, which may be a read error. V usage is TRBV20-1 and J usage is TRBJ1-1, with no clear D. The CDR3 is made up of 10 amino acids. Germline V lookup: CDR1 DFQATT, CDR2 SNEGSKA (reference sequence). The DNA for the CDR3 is TGTCCACTGAGATGGTGGAGCGCTTTCTTT. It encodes CPLRWWSAFF.

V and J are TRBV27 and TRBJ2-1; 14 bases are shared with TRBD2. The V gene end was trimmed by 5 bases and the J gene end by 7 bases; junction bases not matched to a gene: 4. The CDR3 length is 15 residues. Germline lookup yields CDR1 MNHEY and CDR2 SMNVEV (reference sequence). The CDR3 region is CASSQRTSGRNEQFF. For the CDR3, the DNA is TGTGCCAGCAGTCAACGGACTAGCGGGAGGAATGAGCAGTTCTTC.

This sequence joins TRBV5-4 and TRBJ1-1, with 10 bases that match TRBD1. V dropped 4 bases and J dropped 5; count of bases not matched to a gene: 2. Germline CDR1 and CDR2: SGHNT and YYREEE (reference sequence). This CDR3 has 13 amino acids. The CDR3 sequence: CASSRTGGTEAFF. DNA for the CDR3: TGTGCCAGCAGCCGGACAGGGGGGACTGAAGCTTTCTTT.

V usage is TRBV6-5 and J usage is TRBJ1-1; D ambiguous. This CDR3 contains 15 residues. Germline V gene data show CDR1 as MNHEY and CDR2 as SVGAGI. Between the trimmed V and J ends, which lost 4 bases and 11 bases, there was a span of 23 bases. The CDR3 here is CASSSGVSYAGLAFF. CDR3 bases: TGTGCCAGCAGTTCCGGGGTTTCTTATGCAGGTTTGGCTTTCTTT.

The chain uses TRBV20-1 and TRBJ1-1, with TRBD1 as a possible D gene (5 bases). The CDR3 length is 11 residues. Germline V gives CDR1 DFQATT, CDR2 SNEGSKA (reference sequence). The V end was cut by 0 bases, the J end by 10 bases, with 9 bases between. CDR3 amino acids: CSARDRRGAFF. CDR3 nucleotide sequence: TGCAGTGCTAGAGATCGGAGGGGAGCTTTCTTT.

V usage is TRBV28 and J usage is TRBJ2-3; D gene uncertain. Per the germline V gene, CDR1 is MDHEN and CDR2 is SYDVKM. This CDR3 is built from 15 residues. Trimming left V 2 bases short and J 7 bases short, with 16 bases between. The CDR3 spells CASSLQDGARHTQYF. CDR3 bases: TGTGCCAGCAGTTTACAGGATGGAGCCAGACATACGCAGTATTTT.

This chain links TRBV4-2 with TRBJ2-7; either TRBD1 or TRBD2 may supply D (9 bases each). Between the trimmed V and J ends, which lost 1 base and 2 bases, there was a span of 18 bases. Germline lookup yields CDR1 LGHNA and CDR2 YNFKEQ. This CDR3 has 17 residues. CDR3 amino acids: CASSQASGTGNPYEQYF. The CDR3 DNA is TGTGCCAGCAGCCAAGCTAGCGGGACAGGGAATCCCTACGAGCAGTACTTC.

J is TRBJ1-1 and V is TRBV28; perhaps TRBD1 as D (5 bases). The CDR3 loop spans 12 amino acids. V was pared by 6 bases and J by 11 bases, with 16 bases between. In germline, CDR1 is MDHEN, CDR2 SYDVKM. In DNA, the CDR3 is TGTGCCAGCAGCCAAGGGACTTTTAGGGCTTTCTTT. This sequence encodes CASSQGTFRAFF.

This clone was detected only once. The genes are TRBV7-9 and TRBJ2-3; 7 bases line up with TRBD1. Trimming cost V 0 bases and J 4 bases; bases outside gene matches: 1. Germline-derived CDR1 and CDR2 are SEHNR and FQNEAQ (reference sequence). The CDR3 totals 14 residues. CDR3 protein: CASSLAGTADTQYF. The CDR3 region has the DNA TGTGCCAGCAGCTTAGCTGGGACAGCAGATACGCAGTATTTT.

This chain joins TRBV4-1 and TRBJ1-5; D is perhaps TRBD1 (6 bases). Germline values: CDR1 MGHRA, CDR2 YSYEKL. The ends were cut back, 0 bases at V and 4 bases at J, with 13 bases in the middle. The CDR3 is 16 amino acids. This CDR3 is CASSQDTDSLNQPQHF. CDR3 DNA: TGCGCCAGCAGCCAAGATACGGACAGCCTAAATCAGCCCCAGCATTTT.

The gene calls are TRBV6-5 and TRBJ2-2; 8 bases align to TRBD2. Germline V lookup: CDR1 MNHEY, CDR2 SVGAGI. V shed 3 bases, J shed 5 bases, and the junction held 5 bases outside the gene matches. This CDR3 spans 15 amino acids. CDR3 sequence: CASSYSGTLTGELFF. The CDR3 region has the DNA TGTGCCAGCAGTTATAGCGGGACGCTTACCGGGGAGCTGTTTTTT.

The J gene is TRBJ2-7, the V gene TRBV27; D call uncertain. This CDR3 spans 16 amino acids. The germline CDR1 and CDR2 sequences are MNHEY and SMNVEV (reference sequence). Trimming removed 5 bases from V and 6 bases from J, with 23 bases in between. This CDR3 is CASSPRTSGPRREQYF. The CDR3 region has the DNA TGTGCCAGCAGTCCCAGGACGTCAGGTCCCCGCCGCGAGCAGTACTTC.

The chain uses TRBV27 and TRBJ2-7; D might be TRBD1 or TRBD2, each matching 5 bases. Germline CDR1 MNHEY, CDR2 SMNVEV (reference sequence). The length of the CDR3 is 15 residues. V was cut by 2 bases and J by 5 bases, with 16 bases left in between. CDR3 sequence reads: CASSLVQALGDEQYF. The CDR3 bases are TGTGCCAGCAGTTTAGTGCAGGCCCTGGGGGACGAGCAGTACTTC.

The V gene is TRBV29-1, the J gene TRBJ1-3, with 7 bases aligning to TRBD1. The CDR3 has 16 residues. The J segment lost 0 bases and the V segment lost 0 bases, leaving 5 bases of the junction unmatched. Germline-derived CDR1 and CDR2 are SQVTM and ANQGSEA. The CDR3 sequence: CSVEDANRGSGNTIYF. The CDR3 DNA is TGCAGCGTTGAAGATGCCAACAGGGGCTCTGGAAACACCATATATTTT.

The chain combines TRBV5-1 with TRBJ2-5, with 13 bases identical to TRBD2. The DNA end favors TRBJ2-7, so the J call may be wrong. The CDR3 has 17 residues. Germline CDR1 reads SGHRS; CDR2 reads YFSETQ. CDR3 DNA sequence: TGCGCCAGCAGCTTGGCTACTAGACTAGCGGGAGGATACGAGCAGTACTTC. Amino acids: CASSLATRLAGGYEQYF.

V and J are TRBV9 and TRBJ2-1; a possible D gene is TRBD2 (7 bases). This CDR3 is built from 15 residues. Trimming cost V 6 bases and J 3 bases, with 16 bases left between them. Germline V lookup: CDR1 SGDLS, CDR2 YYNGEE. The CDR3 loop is CASTLGGGNYNEQFF. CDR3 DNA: TGTGCCAGCACCCTAGGGGGGGGTAACTACAATGAGCAGTTCTTC.

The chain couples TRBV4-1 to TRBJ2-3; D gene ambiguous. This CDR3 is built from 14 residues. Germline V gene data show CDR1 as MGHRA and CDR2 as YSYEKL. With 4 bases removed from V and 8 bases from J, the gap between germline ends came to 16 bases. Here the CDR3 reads CASSRKDDSRTQYF. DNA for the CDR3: TGCGCCAGCAGCCGAAAAGATGATTCCCGTACGCAGTATTTT.

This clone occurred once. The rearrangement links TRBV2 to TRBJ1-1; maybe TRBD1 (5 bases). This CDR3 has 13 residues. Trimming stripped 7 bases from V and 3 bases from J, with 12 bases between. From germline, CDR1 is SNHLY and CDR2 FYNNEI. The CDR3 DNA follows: TGTGCCAGCAACCCCCGGGGGGACACTGAAGCTTTCTTT. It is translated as CASNPRGDTEAFF.

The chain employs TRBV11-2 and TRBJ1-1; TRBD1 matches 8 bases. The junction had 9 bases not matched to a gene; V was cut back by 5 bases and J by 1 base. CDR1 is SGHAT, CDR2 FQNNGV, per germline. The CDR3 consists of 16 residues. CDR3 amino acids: CASSVGGDRQNTEAFF. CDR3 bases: TGTGCCAGCAGCGTGGGGGGGGACAGGCAGAACACTGAAGCTTTCTTT.

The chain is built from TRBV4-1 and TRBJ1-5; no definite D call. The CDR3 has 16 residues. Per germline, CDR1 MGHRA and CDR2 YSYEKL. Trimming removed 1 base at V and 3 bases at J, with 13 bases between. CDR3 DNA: TGCGCCAGCAGCCAAGCTTTGCGACAAACCAATCAGCCCCAGCATTTT. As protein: CASSQALRQTNQPQHF.